A single sample is the source of the 4 T cell receptor beta chains below, sequenced in a study of T cells in Graves' hyperthyroidism and ophthalmopathy. The CDR3 regions of TCR beta were amplified from RNA transcripts. First-round RT-PCR targeting the TCR CDR3 was performed with the HTBI primer set. Each CDR3 protein is one row after TCRdb ran MiXCR on the multiplex PCR reads. Of approximately 150,000 distinct CDR3 sequences listed, 8% to 9.5% are singletons. Sequencing used blood. Receptors originate from a woman younger than 30 with Graves' hyperthyroidism that later progressed to Graves' ophthalmopathy.

This clonotype was recorded at least ten times. The chain recombines TRBV6-2 or TRBV6-3 with TRBJ2-3; D possibly corresponds to TRBD2 (6 bases). The CDR3 sequence is 15 residues long. The V gene lost 6 bases and the J gene lost 6 bases, with 19 bases spanning the gap. The germline gives CDR1 MNHEY, CDR2 SVGEGT. DNA for the CDR3: TGTGCCAGCAGGGGGATGGCGGGATTGCACGATACGCAGTATTTT. This translates into CASRGMAGLHDTQYF.

This clonotype was seen just once. V gene TRBV9 combines with J gene TRBJ1-4, with a possible D match to TRBD1 (6 bases). The V and J ends lost 4 bases and 7 bases respectively, with 26 bases between them. This CDR3 contains 18 residues. Germline V gives CDR1 SGDLS, CDR2 YYNGEE. This CDR3 is CASSPARGVGPWFEKLFF. For the CDR3, the DNA is TGTGCCAGCAGCCCCGCGAGGGGGGTCGGACCTTGGTTTGAAAAACTGTTTTTT.

This clonotype occurred many times. The chain joins TRBV28 to TRBJ1-6, with D perhaps TRBD1 (6 bases). V shed 6 bases and J shed 6 bases, with 15 bases lying between them. Germline CDR1 MDHEN, CDR2 SYDVKM. This CDR3 comprises 15 residues. The CDR3 DNA reads TGTGCCAGCAGCGTGGTGGGGGCGACTAATTCACCCCTCCACTTT. Its protein product is CASSVVGATNSPLHF.

There are many counts of this clonotype. The V call is TRBV11-2, the J call TRBJ1-1, with D maybe TRBD1 (6 bases). The germline V and J ends were trimmed by 2 bases and 0 bases, with 13 bases remaining between them. Germline CDR1 is SGHAT and CDR2 is FQNNGV. The CDR3 loop spans 16 amino acids. CDR3 sequence: CASSLRTGRMNTEAFF. The CDR3 region has the DNA TGTGCCAGCAGCTTAAGAACAGGGAGAATGAACACTGAAGCTTTCTTT. The whole variable domain, filled in from reference TRBV11-2 and TRBJ1-1, reads EAGVAQSPRYKIIEKRQSVAFWCNPISGHATLYWYQQILGQGPKLLIQFQNNGVVDDSQLPKDRFSAERLKGVDSTLKIQPAKLEDSAVYLCASSLRTGRMNTEAFFGQGTRLTVV.